This T cell receptor beta chain was captured by sequencing in a study of blood T cell repertoires in COVID-19. The length of the CDR3 is 12 residues. Cohorts were determined from participant-reported clinical history. Produced via immunoSEQ multiplex PCR; TCRdb's table is partial and in-frame only. This repertoire shows 380,000 or so clones, around nine tenths found once; its top ten account for 0.9% to 1%. The sequence was collected from a woman younger than 45 with acute COVID-19. The sample was PBMCs or T cells enriched from blood (not recorded which). V and J are TRBV21-1 and TRBJ1-6; the table's D call of TRBD1 was not tested on the DNA. TRBV21-1 corresponds to a pseudogene. CDR3 coding DNA: TGTGCCACCGACAGGGGTAATTCACCCCTCCACTTT. Translation: CATDRGNSPLHF.